This T cell receptor beta chain is drawn from a study of blood T cell repertoires in COVID-19. Across the study: The samples span acute and convalescent COVID-19 from the United States, Italy and Spain. PBMCs, B-cell-depleted T cells, or T cells were the source of the cDNA or gDNA that made up the material.

Germline lookup yields CDR1 DFQATT and CDR2 SNEGSKA (reference sequence). With V trimmed by 3 bases and J by 1 base, 8 bases remained unmatched. The CDR3 consists of 15 residues. Per the original methods: Estimation of nucleated cell counts relied on the amplification of reference gene primers. Sequencing used immunoSEQ multiplex PCR; TCRdb keeps in-frame clones, though not all of them. D and trimming come from the DNA, and the V and J calls and clone size come from that table. The sample lists about 140,000 clones; around 73% were seen once. The TCR originated in a man between 60 and 75 years old who had recovered from COVID-19. What was sequenced was peripheral blood. The chain has TRBV20-1 and TRBJ2-7; 8 nucleotides match TRBD1. The CDR3 here is CSASGTGGTSYEQYF. The CDR3 coding sequence is TGCAGTGCTAGTGGAACAGGGGGTACATCCTACGAGCAGTACTTC.